This T cell receptor (beta chain) was found in a study of CD8+CD57+ T cells in acquired aplastic anemia. Findings and caveats of the study: Patients had under 30 CD8+ CDR3 sequences in common with controls (the shared set).

TCR beta VDJ and CDR3 profiling used genomic DNA as template. TCRdb re-derived calls from the reads in MiXCR, one entry per CDR3 protein. The sample lists approximately 220,000 distinct CDR3 sequences, approximately 45% seen once, with 7% to 9.5% in the top ten. For sequencing, patients were chosen who had shown expansion of CD8+CD57+ cells by flow cytometry. Patient blood was sampled before any therapy had been received. This clonotype was seen ten or more times. Its antigen is as yet unknown. Trimming pared 4 bases from V and 0 bases from J, leaving 6 bases between. The CDR3 is made up of 13 amino acids. Germline V lookup: CDR1 LNHDA, CDR2 SQIVND (reference sequence).

The genes are TRBV19 and TRBJ1-2, with D uncertain. This TCR derives from a human donor with aplastic anemia. The sequenced sample consisted of sorted CD4+, CD8+, or CD8+CD57+ T cells (not recorded which) from PBMCs. CDR3 in amino acids: CASSNGPNYGYTF. CDR3 nucleotides: TGTGCCAGTAGTAACGGGCCTAACTATGGCTACACCTTC.